This T cell receptor beta chain was recorded in a study of graft-versus-host responses after intestinal transplantation. Findings and limits, study-wide: There was an association between peak levels of circulating GvH clones and early post-transplant HvG declines.

TCRdb keeps only in-frame clones here, not all; method: immunoSEQ multiplex PCR. The table shows about 90,000 clones, with 80% to 95% occurring only once. To note about this clone: Antigen specificity is unknown.

This clonotype originated in a human donor who received an intestinal transplant. The sample was unstimulated CD4+ T cells sorted from spleen or lymph node cells, taken before intestinal transplant.

The CDR3 sequence: CASSSIRGGELFF. In nucleotides, the CDR3 is TGTGCCAGCAGCTCGATCAGAGGCGGGGAGCTGTTTTTT. V and J are TRBV7-3 and TRBJ2-2; D is ambiguous. V dropped 4 bases and J dropped 7 bases, with 10 bases sitting between them. The germline CDR1 and CDR2 sequences are SGHTA and FQGTGA. The CDR3 extends over 13 amino acids.